Listed below are T cell receptor beta chains from one sample, sequenced in a study of blood T cell repertoires in COVID-19. The method was immunoSEQ multiplex PCR; TCRdb's version includes in-frame clones alone and lacks a portion of them. In the table there are hundreds of thousands of clones, about 90% of which are singletons. Material: PBMCs or T cells enriched from blood (not recorded which). Every receptor here comes from a woman in her 30s with acute COVID-19. Both conserved end residues are part of each CDR3. D genes are given only for firm matches. Size values are once, few and many counts, or a class for expanded clones, and some rows have none.

v_call: TRBV5-1
j_call: TRBJ1-2
clone_size: NA
d_call: NA
cdr3_nt: TGCGCCAGCAGCCTGACCGCTGGGGGGAACTATGGCTACACCTTC
cdr3_aa: CASSLTAGGNYGYTF

v_call: TRBV6-1
j_call: TRBJ2-7
clone_size: few
d_call: TRBD1
cdr3_nt: TGTGCCAGCAGTGAATTGTCTTGGACAGGGGCCTACGAGCAGTACTTC
cdr3_aa: CASSELSWTGAYEQYF

v_call: TRBV19
j_call: TRBJ2-3
clone_size: NA
d_call: TRBD2
cdr3_nt: TGTGCCAGTAGTCTCCAGGGACTAGCGGGAGGGCCATTTTCAGATACGCAGTATTTT
cdr3_aa: CASSLQGLAGGPFSDTQYF

v_call: TRBV19
j_call: TRBJ2-7
clone_size: NA
d_call: TRBD1
cdr3_nt: TGTGCCAGTAGTAGGACAGGGGTCTACGAGCAGTACTTC
cdr3_aa: CASSRTGVYEQYF

v_call: TRBV4-3
j_call: TRBJ2-1
clone_size: NA
d_call: TRBD2
cdr3_nt: TGCGCCAGCAGCCAAGATGGACGGACTAGCGGGTTTGGGGAGCAGTTCTTC
cdr3_aa: CASSQDGRTSGFGEQFF

v_call: TRBV19
j_call: TRBJ2-1
clone_size: NA
d_call: NA
cdr3_nt: TGTGCCAGTAGTATACTTACCCGAGGCTCCTACAATGAGCAGTTCTTC
cdr3_aa: CASSILTRGSYNEQFF

v_call: TRBV9
j_call: TRBJ2-2
clone_size: NA
d_call: TRBD1
cdr3_nt: TGTGCCAGCAGGATCGGGACAGGGGGCAGGTTGGACACCGGGGAGCTGTTTTTT
cdr3_aa: CASRIGTGGRLDTGELFF

v_call: TRBV5-1
j_call: TRBJ2-3
clone_size: NA
d_call: NA
cdr3_nt: TGCGCCAGCAGCTTGGCGGGACTGCTCACAGATACGCAGTATTTT
cdr3_aa: CASSLAGLLTDTQYF

v_call: TRBV30
j_call: TRBJ1-5
clone_size: once
d_call: TRBD1
cdr3_nt: TGTGCCTGGGCTCAACCGGACAGGATGGGTTATCAGCCCCAGCATTTT
cdr3_aa: CAWAQPDRMGYQPQHF

v_call: TRBV3-1/TRBV3-2
j_call: TRBJ2-1
clone_size: NA
d_call: TRBD2
cdr3_nt: TGTGCCAGCAGCCCCGAGACTAGCGGGAGTTGGAGCTCCTACAATGAGCAGTTCTTC
cdr3_aa: CASSPETSGSWSSYNEQFF

v_call: TRBV19
j_call: TRBJ1-4
clone_size: NA
d_call: NA
cdr3_nt: TGTGCCAGTAGTATTAGGACAGATAATGAAAAACTGTTTTTT
cdr3_aa: CASSIRTDNEKLFF

v_call: TRBV15
j_call: TRBJ1-4
clone_size: NA
d_call: NA
cdr3_nt: TGTGCCACCAGCTCGATTGGGGGGGGTACTAATGAAAAACTGTTTTTT
cdr3_aa: CATSSIGGGTNEKLFF

v_call: TRBV2
j_call: TRBJ1-2
clone_size: once
d_call: TRBD1
cdr3_nt: TGTGCCAGCAGTGAGCAGGGGGATTACTATGGCTACACCTTC
cdr3_aa: CASSEQGDYYGYTF

v_call: TRBV28
j_call: TRBJ2-7
clone_size: NA
d_call: NA
cdr3_nt: TGTGCCAGCAGTTCGCAGGGGTCCTACGAGCAGTACTTC
cdr3_aa: CASSSQGSYEQYF

v_call: TRBV10-2
j_call: TRBJ2-7
clone_size: NA
d_call: NA
cdr3_nt: TGCGCCAGCAGACCCACAGGGTGGCACGAGCAGTACTTC
cdr3_aa: CASRPTGWHEQYF

v_call: TRBV6-5
j_call: TRBJ1-2
clone_size: NA
d_call: NA
cdr3_nt: TGTGCCAGCAGCCCGTCTTTGTCAGGCAACTATGGCTACACCTTC
cdr3_aa: CASSPSLSGNYGYTF

v_call: TRBV5-1
j_call: TRBJ2-3
clone_size: NA
d_call: TRBD2
cdr3_nt: TGCGCCAGCAGCTTGGCCACGGCGGGAGAAGAAGGAGATACGCAGTATTTT
cdr3_aa: CASSLATAGEEGDTQYF

v_call: TRBV4-1
j_call: TRBJ1-4
clone_size: once
d_call: TRBD1
cdr3_nt: TGCGCCAGCAGCCAAGGACAGGGTAATGAAAAACTGTTTTTT
cdr3_aa: CASSQGQGNEKLFF

v_call: TRBV6-5
j_call: TRBJ2-5
clone_size: NA
d_call: TRBD2
cdr3_nt: TGTGCCAGCAGTTACTCGGGGACTAGCCAAGAGACCCAGTACTTC
cdr3_aa: CASSYSGTSQETQYF

v_call: TRBV7-3
j_call: TRBJ2-1
clone_size: NA
d_call: TRBD1
cdr3_nt: TGTGCCAGCAGCGCAGGGACAGGGCAAGAGCAGTTCTTC
cdr3_aa: CASSAGTGQEQFF

v_call: TRBV23-1
j_call: TRBJ1-1
clone_size: once
d_call: TRBD1
cdr3_nt: TGCGCCAGCAGAGAGGGGGTGGGACAGGGAGGAACTGAAGCTTTCTTT
cdr3_aa: CASREGVGQGGTEAFF

v_call: TRBV7-9
j_call: TRBJ2-1
clone_size: NA
d_call: TRBD1
cdr3_nt: TGTGCCAGCAGCTTCGCCCAAACAGGGGACGAGCAGTTCTTC
cdr3_aa: CASSFAQTGDEQFF

v_call: TRBV10-3
j_call: TRBJ2-2
clone_size: few
d_call: TRBD1
cdr3_nt: TGTGCCATCAACCCAACACAGGGGGAAAGGAACACCGGGGAGCTGTTTTTT
cdr3_aa: CAINPTQGERNTGELFF

v_call: TRBV10-3
j_call: TRBJ2-7
clone_size: NA
d_call: NA
cdr3_nt: TGTGCCATCAGCCGGACAGCTCTCTCCTACGAGCAGTACTTC
cdr3_aa: CAISRTALSYEQYF